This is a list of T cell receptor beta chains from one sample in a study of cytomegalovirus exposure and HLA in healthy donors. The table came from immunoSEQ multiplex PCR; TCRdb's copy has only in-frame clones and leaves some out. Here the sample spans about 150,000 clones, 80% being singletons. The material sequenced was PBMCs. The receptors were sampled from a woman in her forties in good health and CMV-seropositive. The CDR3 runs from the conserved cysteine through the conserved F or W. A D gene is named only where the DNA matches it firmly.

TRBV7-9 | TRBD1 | CASSYRQGDGEAFF
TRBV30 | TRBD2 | CAWSPGLAGAWQFF
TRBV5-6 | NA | CASSLGLALNTGELFF
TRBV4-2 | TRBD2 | CASSQDALAGVSEQYF
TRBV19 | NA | CASWGRVDNQPQHF
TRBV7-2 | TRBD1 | CASSLGDRTHEQYF
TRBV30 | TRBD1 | CAWSRSIGGVEKLFF
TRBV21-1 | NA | CASSNCRLQSSPSAADTQYF
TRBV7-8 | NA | CASSPLGEGYGYTF
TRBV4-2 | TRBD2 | CASSQDPAREGHDNEQFF
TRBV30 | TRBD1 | CAWSSLDRGYEQYF
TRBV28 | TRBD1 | CASSSPSTGGNQPQHF
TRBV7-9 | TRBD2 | CASSATPGGVGGVYEQYF
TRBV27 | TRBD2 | CASSPGRPSGGNEQFF
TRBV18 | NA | CASSLGPEQYF
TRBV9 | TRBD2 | CASSPQGSGRDEQFF
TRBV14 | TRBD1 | CASSQGDRGRPTEAFF
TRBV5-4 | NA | CASSLDRRSNEQYF
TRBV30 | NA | CAWSAGYEQYF
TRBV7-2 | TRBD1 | CASSSPTGTGVTEAFF
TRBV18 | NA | CASSRGVGIQETQYF
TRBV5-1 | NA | CASSLRGRWDEQFF
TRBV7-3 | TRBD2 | CASSPSGSSTGELFF
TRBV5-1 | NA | CASSNTTGPGTDTQYF
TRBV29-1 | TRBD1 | CSAQPFTGAGNTIYF